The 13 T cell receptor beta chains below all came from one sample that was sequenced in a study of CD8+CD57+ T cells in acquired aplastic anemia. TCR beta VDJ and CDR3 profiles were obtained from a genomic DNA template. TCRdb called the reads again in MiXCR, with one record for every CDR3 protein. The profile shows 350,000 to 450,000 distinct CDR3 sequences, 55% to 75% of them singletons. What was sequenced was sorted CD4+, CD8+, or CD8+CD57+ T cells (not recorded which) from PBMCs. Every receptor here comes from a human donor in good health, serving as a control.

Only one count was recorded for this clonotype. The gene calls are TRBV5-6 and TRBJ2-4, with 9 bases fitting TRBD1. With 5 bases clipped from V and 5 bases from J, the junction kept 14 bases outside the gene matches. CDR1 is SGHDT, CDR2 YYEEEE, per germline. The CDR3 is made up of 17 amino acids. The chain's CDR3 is CASRRTGEPLGQNIQYF. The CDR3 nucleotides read TGTGCCAGCAGAAGGACAGGGGAGCCTCTGGGGCAAAACATTCAGTACTTC.

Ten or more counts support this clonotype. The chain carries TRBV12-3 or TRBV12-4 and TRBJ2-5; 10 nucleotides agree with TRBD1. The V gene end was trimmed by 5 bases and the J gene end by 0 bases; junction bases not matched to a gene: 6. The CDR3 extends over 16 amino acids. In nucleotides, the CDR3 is TGTGCCAGCAGTGTGGACAGGGGGAGCTACCAAGAGACCCAGTACTTC. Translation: CASSVDRGSYQETQYF.

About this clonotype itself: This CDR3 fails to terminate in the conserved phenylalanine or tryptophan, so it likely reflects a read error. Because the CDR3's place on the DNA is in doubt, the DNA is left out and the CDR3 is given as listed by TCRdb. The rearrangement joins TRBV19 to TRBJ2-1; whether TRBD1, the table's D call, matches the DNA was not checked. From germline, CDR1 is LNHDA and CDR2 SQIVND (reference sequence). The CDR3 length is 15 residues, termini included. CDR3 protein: CASSMDTNSYAVLVQ.

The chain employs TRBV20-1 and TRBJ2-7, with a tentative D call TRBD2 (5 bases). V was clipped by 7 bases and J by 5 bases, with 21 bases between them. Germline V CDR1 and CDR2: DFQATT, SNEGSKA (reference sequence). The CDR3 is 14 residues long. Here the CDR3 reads CSVEDLRRSDEQYF. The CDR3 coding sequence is TGCAGTGTTGAAGATCTTCGGAGGTCTGACGAGCAGTACTTC.

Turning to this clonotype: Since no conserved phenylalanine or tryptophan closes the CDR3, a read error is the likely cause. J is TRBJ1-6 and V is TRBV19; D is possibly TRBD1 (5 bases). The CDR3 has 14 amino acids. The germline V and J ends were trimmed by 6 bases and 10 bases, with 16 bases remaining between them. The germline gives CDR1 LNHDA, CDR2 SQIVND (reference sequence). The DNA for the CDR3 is TGTGCCAGTAGGATGGGACCATTAGACTCACCCCTCCACCTT. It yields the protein CASRMGPLDSPLHL.

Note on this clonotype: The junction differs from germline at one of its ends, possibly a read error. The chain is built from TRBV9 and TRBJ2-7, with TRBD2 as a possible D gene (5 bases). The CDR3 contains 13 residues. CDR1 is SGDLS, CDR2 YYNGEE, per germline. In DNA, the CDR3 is TGTGCCAGCAGCCTAGAGGCGGGCGACGAACCAGACTTC. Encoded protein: CASSLEAGDEPDF.

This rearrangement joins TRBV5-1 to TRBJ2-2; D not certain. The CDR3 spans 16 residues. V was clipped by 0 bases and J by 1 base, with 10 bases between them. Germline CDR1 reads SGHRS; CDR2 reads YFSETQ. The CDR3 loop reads CASSLEFYGNTGELFF. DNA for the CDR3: TGCGCCAGCAGCTTGGAATTCTACGGGAACACCGGGGAGCTGTTTTTT.

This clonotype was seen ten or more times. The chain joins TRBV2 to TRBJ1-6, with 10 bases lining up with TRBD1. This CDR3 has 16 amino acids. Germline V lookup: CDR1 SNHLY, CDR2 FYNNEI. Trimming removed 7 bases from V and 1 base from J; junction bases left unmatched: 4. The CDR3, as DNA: TGTGCCAGCATCCGGGACAGGGGTTCCTATAATTCACCCCTCCACTTT. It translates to CASIRDRGSYNSPLHF.

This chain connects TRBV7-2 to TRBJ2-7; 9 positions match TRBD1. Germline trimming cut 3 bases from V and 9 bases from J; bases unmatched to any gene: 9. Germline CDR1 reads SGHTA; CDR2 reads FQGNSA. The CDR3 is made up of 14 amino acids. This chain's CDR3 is CASSLGQDRGGQYF. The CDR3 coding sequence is TGTGCCAGCAGCTTGGGACAGGACAGGGGAGGGCAGTACTTC.

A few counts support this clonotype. The CDR3 DNA reads TGTGCCAGCAGTGGATCCGGGGGCGGCTACAATGAGCAGTTCTTC. Translation gives CASSGSGGGYNEQFF. The chain carries TRBV25-1 and TRBJ2-1; tentatively, D is TRBD1 or TRBD2 (6 bases each). CDR3 length: 15 residues. V gave up 4 bases and J gave up 3 bases, with 13 bases separating them. From germline, CDR1 is MGHDK and CDR2 SYGVNS.

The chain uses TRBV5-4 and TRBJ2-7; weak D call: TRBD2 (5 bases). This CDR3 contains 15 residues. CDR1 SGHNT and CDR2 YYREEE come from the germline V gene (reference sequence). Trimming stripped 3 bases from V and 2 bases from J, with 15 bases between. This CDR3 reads CASSSLLGSPYEQYF. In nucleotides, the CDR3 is TGTGCCAGCAGCTCTCTTTTGGGGAGCCCCTACGAGCAGTACTTC. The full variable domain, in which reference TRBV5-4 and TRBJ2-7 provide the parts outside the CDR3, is ETGVTQSPTHLIKTRGQQVTLRCSSQSGHNTVSWYQQALGQGPQFIFQYYREEENGRGNFPPRFSGLQFPNYSSELNVNALELDDSALYLCASSSLLGSPYEQYFGPGTRLTVT.

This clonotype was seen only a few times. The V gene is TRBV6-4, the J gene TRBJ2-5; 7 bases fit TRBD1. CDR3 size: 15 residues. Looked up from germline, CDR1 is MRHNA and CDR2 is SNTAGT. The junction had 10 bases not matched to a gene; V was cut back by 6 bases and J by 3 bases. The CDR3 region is CASSRVGQVEETQYF. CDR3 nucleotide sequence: TGTGCCAGCAGCCGCGTCGGACAGGTAGAAGAGACCCAGTACTTC.

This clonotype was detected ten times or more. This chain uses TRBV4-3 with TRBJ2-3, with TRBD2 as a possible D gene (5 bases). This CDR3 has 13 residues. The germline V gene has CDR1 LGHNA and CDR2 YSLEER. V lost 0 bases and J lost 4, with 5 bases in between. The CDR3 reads CASSQERADTQYF. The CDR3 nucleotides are TGCGCCAGCAGCCAAGAGAGGGCAGATACGCAGTATTTT.